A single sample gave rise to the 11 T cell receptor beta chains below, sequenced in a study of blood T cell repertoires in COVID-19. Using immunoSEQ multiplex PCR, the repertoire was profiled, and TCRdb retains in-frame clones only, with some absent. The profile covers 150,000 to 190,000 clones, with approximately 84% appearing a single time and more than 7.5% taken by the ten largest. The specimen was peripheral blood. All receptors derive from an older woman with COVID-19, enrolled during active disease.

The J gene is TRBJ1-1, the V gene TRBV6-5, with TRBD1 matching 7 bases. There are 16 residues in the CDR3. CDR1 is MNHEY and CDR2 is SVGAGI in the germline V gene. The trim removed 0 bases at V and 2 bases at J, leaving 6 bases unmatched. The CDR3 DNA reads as TGTGCCAGCAGTTACTCGGGGGGACAGACAAACACTGAAGCTTTCTTT. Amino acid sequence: CASSYSGGQTNTEAFF.

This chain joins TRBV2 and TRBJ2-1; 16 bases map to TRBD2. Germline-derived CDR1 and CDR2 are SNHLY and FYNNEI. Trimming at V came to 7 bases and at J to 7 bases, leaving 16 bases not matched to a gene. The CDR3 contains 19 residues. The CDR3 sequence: CASTPLGGLAGGPENEQFF. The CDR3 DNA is TGTGCCAGCACCCCCCTGGGGGGACTAGCGGGAGGGCCTGAAAATGAGCAGTTCTTC.

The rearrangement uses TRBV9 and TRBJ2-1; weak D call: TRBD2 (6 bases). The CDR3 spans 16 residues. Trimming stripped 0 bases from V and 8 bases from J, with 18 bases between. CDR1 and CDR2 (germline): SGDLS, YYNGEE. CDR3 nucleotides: TGTGCCAGCAGCGTAGGGCCAGCCGGAGGGGACGATGAGCAGTTCTTC. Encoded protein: CASSVGPAGGDDEQFF. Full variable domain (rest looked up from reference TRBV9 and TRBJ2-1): DSGVTQTPKHLITATGQRVTLRCSPRSGDLSVYWYQQSLDQGLQFLIQYYNGEERAKGNILERFSAQQFPDLHSELNLSSLELGDSALYFCASSVGPAGGDDEQFFGPGTRLTVL.

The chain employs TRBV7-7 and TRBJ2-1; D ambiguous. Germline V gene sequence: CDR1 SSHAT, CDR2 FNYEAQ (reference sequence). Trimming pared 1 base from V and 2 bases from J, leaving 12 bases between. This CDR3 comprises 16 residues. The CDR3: CASSLGAHQPYNEQFF. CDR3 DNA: TGTGCCAGCAGCTTAGGGGCTCATCAACCCTACAATGAGCAGTTCTTC.

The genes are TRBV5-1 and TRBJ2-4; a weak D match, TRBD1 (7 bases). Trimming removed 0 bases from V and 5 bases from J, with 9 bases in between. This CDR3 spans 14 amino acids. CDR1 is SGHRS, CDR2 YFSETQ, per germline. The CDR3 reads CASSLAGGQNIQYF. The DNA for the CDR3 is TGCGCCAGCAGCTTGGCAGGGGGGCAAAACATTCAGTACTTC.

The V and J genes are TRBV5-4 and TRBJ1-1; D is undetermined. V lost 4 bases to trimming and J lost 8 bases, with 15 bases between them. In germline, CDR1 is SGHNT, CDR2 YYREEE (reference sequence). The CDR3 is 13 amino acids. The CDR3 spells CASSPGGRTEAFF. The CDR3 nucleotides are TGTGCCAGCAGCCCTGGAGGGCGGACCGAAGCTTTCTTT. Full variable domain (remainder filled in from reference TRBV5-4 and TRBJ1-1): ETGVTQSPTHLIKTRGQQVTLRCSSQSGHNTVSWYQQALGQGPQFIFQYYREEENGRGNFPPRFSGLQFPNYSSELNVNALELDDSALYLCASSPGGRTEAFFGQGTRLTVV.

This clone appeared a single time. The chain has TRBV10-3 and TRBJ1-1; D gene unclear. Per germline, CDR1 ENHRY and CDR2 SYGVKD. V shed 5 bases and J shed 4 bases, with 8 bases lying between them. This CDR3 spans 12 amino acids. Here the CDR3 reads CAISPTATEAFF. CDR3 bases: TGTGCCATCAGTCCCACAGCCACTGAAGCTTTCTTT.

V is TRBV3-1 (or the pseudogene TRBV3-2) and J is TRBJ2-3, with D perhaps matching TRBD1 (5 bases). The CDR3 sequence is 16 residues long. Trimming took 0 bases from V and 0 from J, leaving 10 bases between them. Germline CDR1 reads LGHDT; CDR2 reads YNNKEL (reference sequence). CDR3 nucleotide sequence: TGTGCCAGCAGCCAAGAAAGACAGCCTAGCACAGATACGCAGTATTTT. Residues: CASSQERQPSTDTQYF.

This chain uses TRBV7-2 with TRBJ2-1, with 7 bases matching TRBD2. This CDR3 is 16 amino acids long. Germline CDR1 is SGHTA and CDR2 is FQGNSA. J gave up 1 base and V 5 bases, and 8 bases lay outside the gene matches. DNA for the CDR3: TGTGCCAGCAGCGCCCTACTAGCGAGGTCCTACAATGAGCAGTTCTTC. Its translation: CASSALLARSYNEQFF.

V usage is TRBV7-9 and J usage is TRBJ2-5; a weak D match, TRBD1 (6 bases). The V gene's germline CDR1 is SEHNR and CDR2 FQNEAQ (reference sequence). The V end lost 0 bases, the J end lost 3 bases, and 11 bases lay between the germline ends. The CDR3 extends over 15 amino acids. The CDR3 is CASSLAQGREETQYF. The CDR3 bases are TGTGCCAGCAGCTTAGCACAGGGTAGGGAAGAGACCCAGTACTTC.

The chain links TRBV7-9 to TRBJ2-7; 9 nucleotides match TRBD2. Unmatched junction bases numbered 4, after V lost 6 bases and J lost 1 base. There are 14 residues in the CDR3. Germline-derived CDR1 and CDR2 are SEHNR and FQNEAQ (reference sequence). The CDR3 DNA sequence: TGTGCCAGCAGGAGTAGCGGGGGATCCTACGAGCAGTACGTC. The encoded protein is CASRSSGGSYEQYV.